The 29 T cell receptor beta chains given below trace back to one sample, sequenced in a study of T cell responses to AZD1222 COVID-19 vaccine. TCRdb keeps only in-frame clones here, not all; method: immunoSEQ multiplex PCR. The data contain about 100,000 clones, nearly 90% of them singletons. The sample was peripheral blood, taken 28 days after the second AZD1222 dose. All receptors derive from an adult who received the AZD1222 COVID-19 vaccine.

This chain links TRBV28 with TRBJ2-1, with TRBD1 matching 8 bases. After removal of 7 bases from V and 7 bases from J, the junction contained 9 bases not matched to a gene. Germline CDR1 is MDHEN and CDR2 is SYDVKM. The CDR3 is 14 amino acids. Here the CDR3 reads CASNDRTGNNEQFF. The CDR3 bases are TGTGCCAGCAACGATAGGACAGGGAATAATGAGCAGTTCTTC.

The DNA for the CDR3 is TGTGCCAGCAGGCCCCCAGGGACCACTGAAGCTTTCTTT. It codes for CASRPPGTTEAFF. J is TRBJ1-1 and V is TRBV28; possible D gene TRBD1, 5 bases. Per the germline V gene, CDR1 is MDHEN and CDR2 is SYDVKM. Trimming cost V 6 bases and J 4 bases, with 12 bases left between them. This CDR3 comprises 13 residues.

This clone was seen a few times. This chain links TRBV5-1 with TRBJ1-1, with a tentative D call TRBD1 (6 bases). V lost 0 bases, J lost 4 bases, and 10 bases lay in between. The V gene's germline CDR1 is SGHRS and CDR2 YFSETQ. CDR3 size: 14 residues. The CDR3 reads CASSLDRVFTEAFF. CDR3 DNA sequence: TGCGCCAGCAGCTTGGACAGGGTATTCACTGAAGCTTTCTTT.

The chain uses TRBV6-5 and TRBJ1-1, with D perhaps matching TRBD1 (6 bases). V gave up 5 bases and J gave up 3 bases, with 13 bases separating them. Germline values: CDR1 MNHEY, CDR2 SVGAGI. The length of the CDR3 is 14 residues. CDR3 nucleotides: TGTGCCAGCAGTCTGACAGGCGGGGACACTGAAGCTTTCTTT. Protein: CASSLTGGDTEAFF.

The CDR3 bases are TGTGCCGGGAGACAGGGAGACAATCAGCCCCAGCATTTT. Its protein product is CAGRQGDNQPQHF. V is TRBV19 and J is TRBJ1-5, with 7 bases lining up with TRBD1. Germline V lookup: CDR1 LNHDA, CDR2 SQIVND (reference sequence). V shed 11 bases, J shed 3 bases, and the junction held 7 bases outside the gene matches. The CDR3 spans 13 residues.

The V and J genes are TRBV9 and TRBJ2-1, with 7 bases lining up with TRBD2. J lost 0 bases, V lost 4 bases, and 4 bases had no gene match. The V gene's germline CDR1 is SGDLS and CDR2 YYNGEE. This CDR3 spans 15 amino acids. DNA of the CDR3: TGTGCCAGCAGCCCGTCTAGCGGCTCCTACAATGAGCAGTTCTTC. Amino acids: CASSPSSGSYNEQFF.

This clone was counted once. The chain is built from TRBV7-3 and TRBJ2-3; 9 nucleotides match TRBD1. This CDR3 comprises 14 residues. Germline assignment: CDR1 SGHTA and CDR2 FQGTGA. V lost 1 base to trimming and J lost 5 bases; unmatched junction nucleotides: 1. The CDR3 loop reads CASSLRDRVDTQYF. The CDR3 DNA reads TGTGCCAGCAGCTTAAGGGACAGGGTAGATACGCAGTATTTT.

CDR3 DNA sequence: TGTGCCAGTAGTAAACAGGGAGTACCTGGAAACACCATATATTTT. This translates into CASSKQGVPGNTIYF. The chain has TRBV19 and TRBJ1-3; D is perhaps TRBD1 (6 bases). The CDR3 consists of 15 residues. Per the germline V gene, CDR1 is LNHDA and CDR2 is SQIVND (reference sequence). V shed 4 bases and J shed 2 bases, with 12 bases lying between them.

CDR3 loop: CASSEQVLEKLFF. CDR3 in DNA: TGTGCCAGCAGTGAACAGGTATTGGAAAAACTGTTTTTT. This chain links TRBV6-1 with TRBJ1-4, with D unclear. CDR3 size: 13 residues. Trimming shortened V by 2 bases and J by 8 bases, and 9 bases separated the two germline ends. In germline, CDR1 is MNHNS, CDR2 SASEGT.

V usage is TRBV18 and J usage is TRBJ1-1, with 8 nucleotides matching TRBD1. J lost 6 bases, V lost 1 base, and 4 bases had no gene match. CDR1 and CDR2 from the germline V gene are KGHSH and LQKENI. This CDR3 has 14 amino acids. The CDR3 DNA sequence: TGTGCCAGCTCACCACTACAGGGGGTGGCTGAAGCTTTCTTT. Amino acids: CASSPLQGVAEAFF.

The rearrangement links TRBV6-5 to TRBJ1-5; D is unclear. This CDR3 contains 14 residues. The ends were cut back, 2 bases at V and 0 bases at J, with 5 bases in the middle. Germline V CDR1 and CDR2: MNHEY, SVGAGI. The CDR3 DNA reads TGTGCCAGCAGTTACCTGGGTAGCAATCAGCCCCAGCATTTT. Translating it yields CASSYLGSNQPQHF.

The V and J genes are TRBV28 and TRBJ1-5; D gene ambiguous. This CDR3 has 16 residues. Trimming removed 6 bases from V and 1 base from J, with 16 bases in between. CDR1 MDHEN and CDR2 SYDVKM come from the germline V gene. The CDR3 nucleotides are TGTGCCAGCAGCCCGAATAGTGGACGGAGCAATCAGCCCCAGCATTTT. It is translated as CASSPNSGRSNQPQHF.

This clone was picked up one time. The gene calls are TRBV24-1 and TRBJ2-1; 13 bases fit TRBD2. Trimming cost V 1 base and J 7 bases; bases outside gene matches: 9. The germline CDR1 and CDR2 sequences are KGHDR and SFDVKD. The CDR3 is made up of 18 amino acids. The CDR3 DNA is TGTGCCACCAGTGATTTCGGGGGCACTAGCGGGAGGGGGAATGAGCAGTTCTTC. The encoded protein is CATSDFGGTSGRGNEQFF.

The V call is TRBV4-1, the J call TRBJ2-5, with 8 bases fitting TRBD2. Germline-derived CDR1 and CDR2 are MGHRA and YSYEKL. CDR3 length: 14 residues. The trim removed 1 base at V and 5 bases at J, leaving 3 bases unmatched. CDR3 coding DNA: TGCGCCAGCAGCCAAGCGGGAGGGATTGAGACCCAGTACTTC. Protein sequence: CASSQAGGIETQYF.

V usage is TRBV3-1 (or the pseudogene TRBV3-2) and J usage is TRBJ1-1, with a possible D match to TRBD1 (5 bases). V lost 4 bases and J lost 0, with 9 bases in between. Germline lookup yields CDR1 LGHDT and CDR2 YNNKEL (reference sequence). This CDR3 is 14 amino acids long. The CDR3 coding sequence is TGTGCCAGCAGCCTCAGGGTCGTGAACACTGAAGCTTTCTTT. This gives the protein CASSLRVVNTEAFF.

The chain uses TRBV3-1 (or the pseudogene TRBV3-2) and TRBJ1-1; D is uncertain. CDR1 and CDR2 from the germline V gene are LGHDT and YNNKEL (reference sequence). The CDR3 contains 14 residues. Trimming took off 1 base at V and 3 bases at J, with 9 bases between the two ends. CDR3 coding DNA: TGTGCCAGCAGCCAAGGTTCGTTGTACACTGAAGCTTTCTTT. Translated: CASSQGSLYTEAFF.

This rearrangement joins TRBV6-2 or TRBV6-3 to TRBJ2-2, with 7 positions matching TRBD1. CDR1 MNHEY and CDR2 SVGEGT come from the germline V gene. The CDR3 has 15 residues. Germline trimming cut 2 bases from V and 6 bases from J; bases unmatched to any gene: 6. The CDR3 coding sequence is TGTGCCAGCAGTTACCCGTCGGGACAGCCCGGGGAGCTGTTTTTT. Amino acid sequence: CASSYPSGQPGELFF.

The chain couples TRBV15 to TRBJ2-7; 7 positions match TRBD2. Trimming cost V 1 base and J 3 bases; bases outside gene matches: 6. The CDR3 loop spans 15 amino acids. CDR1 and CDR2 from the germline V gene are LNHNV and YYDKDF (reference sequence). This chain's CDR3 is CATSRGEGGFYEQYF. In DNA, the CDR3 is TGTGCCACCAGCAGAGGAGAGGGAGGGTTCTACGAGCAGTACTTC.

This clone was detected only once. The genes are TRBV7-9 and TRBJ2-3; D not resolved. Germline V lookup: CDR1 SEHNR, CDR2 FQNEAQ (reference sequence). This CDR3 is built from 16 residues. V lost 5 bases and J 1 base, leaving 16 bases between the germline ends. The CDR3 region is CASSASWGSGTDTQYF. DNA of the CDR3: TGTGCCAGCAGCGCTTCGTGGGGATCGGGCACAGATACGCAGTATTTT.

V and J are TRBV4-1 and TRBJ2-5, with 13 nucleotides matching TRBD2. Germline CDR1 and CDR2: MGHRA and YSYEKL. The CDR3 covers 16 residues. Trimming took 4 bases from V and 0 from J; bases not matched to a gene: 2. CDR3: CASSRGTSGDQETQYF. The CDR3 DNA sequence: TGCGCCAGCAGCCGAGGGACTAGCGGGGACCAAGAGACCCAGTACTTC.

The J gene is TRBJ2-4, the V gene TRBV19, with D perhaps TRBD1 (6 bases). Germline values: CDR1 LNHDA, CDR2 SQIVND (reference sequence). The V end lost 5 bases, the J end lost 12 bases, and 14 bases lay between the germline ends. The CDR3 covers 12 residues. The CDR3 loop is CASSQDSQSQYF. The CDR3 bases are TGTGCCAGTAGTCAGGACAGCCAGTCTCAGTACTTC.

V usage is TRBV4-1 and J usage is TRBJ1-5, with D tentatively TRBD1 (5 bases). This CDR3 has 17 residues. With 0 bases removed from V and 4 bases from J, the gap between germline ends came to 16 bases. In germline, CDR1 is MGHRA, CDR2 YSYEKL. CDR3 amino acids: CASSQDYEGRWNQPQHF. The CDR3 coding sequence is TGCGCCAGCAGCCAAGATTATGAGGGGAGATGGAATCAGCCCCAGCATTTT.

The CDR3: CASSGQGARDKNIQYF. As DNA, the CDR3 is TGTGCCAGCAGCGGACAGGGGGCGAGGGACAAAAACATTCAGTACTTC. The chain joins TRBV7-9 to TRBJ2-4, with 11 bases that match TRBD1. CDR1 and CDR2 from the germline V gene are SEHNR and FQNEAQ (reference sequence). The V segment lost 5 bases and the J segment 3 bases; nucleotides outside the gene matches: 6. The CDR3 runs 16 residues.

V is TRBV6-5 and J is TRBJ1-4; 8 bases agree with TRBD1. The V and J ends lost 5 bases and 5 bases, in that order; junction bases with no gene match: 4. This CDR3 contains 14 residues. Germline assignment: CDR1 MNHEY and CDR2 SVGAGI. In DNA, the CDR3 is TGTGCCAGCAGTCGGGACAGGAACAATGAAAAACTGTTTTTT. It specifies CASSRDRNNEKLFF.

V usage is TRBV10-3 and J usage is TRBJ2-7; TRBD1 matches 9 bases. The J segment lost 1 base and the V segment lost 6 bases, leaving 4 bases of the junction unmatched. CDR1 and CDR2 (germline): ENHRY, SYGVKD. The CDR3 spans 14 residues. The CDR3 bases are TGTGCCATCAGCCGGGACAGGGTTTCCTACGAGCAGTACTTC. It yields the protein CAISRDRVSYEQYF.

The chain employs TRBV19 and TRBJ1-2, with 7 bases identical to TRBD1. The CDR3 sequence is 15 residues long. J gave up 0 bases and V 3 bases, and 4 bases lay outside the gene matches. Germline CDR1 is LNHDA and CDR2 is SQIVND (reference sequence). Here the CDR3 DNA reads TGTGCCAGTAGTATCGGGGGACAGCCTAACTATGGCTACACCTTC. It specifies CASSIGGQPNYGYTF.

The V gene is TRBV5-1, the J gene TRBJ2-5; D is perhaps TRBD2 (6 bases). V was trimmed by 1 base and J by 5 bases, leaving 15 bases between them. The germline V gene encodes CDR1 SGHRS and CDR2 YFSETQ. The CDR3 is 15 residues long. The CDR3: CASSLMGGSLETQYF. The CDR3 DNA reads as TGCGCCAGCAGCTTGATGGGGGGATCGTTGGAGACCCAGTACTTC.

This clone occurred once. V gene TRBV27 combines with J gene TRBJ2-3; TRBD2 agrees at 9 bases. Germline V gene lookup returns CDR1 MNHEY and CDR2 SMNVEV (reference sequence). The V segment lost 5 bases and the J segment 3 bases; nucleotides outside the gene matches: 9. The CDR3 has 16 residues. CDR3 in amino acids: CASSAVEAGGTDTQYF. The CDR3 nucleotides are TGTGCCAGCAGTGCCGTGGAAGCGGGAGGAACAGATACGCAGTATTTT.

The chain has TRBV7-8 and TRBJ1-5; 8 positions match TRBD1. Trimming cost V 1 base and J 0 bases; bases outside gene matches: 11. Per the germline V gene, CDR1 is SGHVS and CDR2 is FQNEAQ. The CDR3 is 19 residues long. CDR3 DNA sequence: TGTGCCAGCAGCTTAGGATCGACAGGGGACCTTTATAGCAATCAGCCCCAGCATTTT. Translation: CASSLGSTGDLYSNQPQHF. Variable domain in full (rest from reference TRBV7-8 and TRBJ1-5): GAGVSQSPRYKVAKRGQDVALRCDPISGHVSLFWYQQALGQGPEFLTYFQNEAQLDKSGLPSDRFFAERPEGSVSTLKIQRTQQEDSAVYLCASSLGSTGDLYSNQPQHFGDGTRLSIL.